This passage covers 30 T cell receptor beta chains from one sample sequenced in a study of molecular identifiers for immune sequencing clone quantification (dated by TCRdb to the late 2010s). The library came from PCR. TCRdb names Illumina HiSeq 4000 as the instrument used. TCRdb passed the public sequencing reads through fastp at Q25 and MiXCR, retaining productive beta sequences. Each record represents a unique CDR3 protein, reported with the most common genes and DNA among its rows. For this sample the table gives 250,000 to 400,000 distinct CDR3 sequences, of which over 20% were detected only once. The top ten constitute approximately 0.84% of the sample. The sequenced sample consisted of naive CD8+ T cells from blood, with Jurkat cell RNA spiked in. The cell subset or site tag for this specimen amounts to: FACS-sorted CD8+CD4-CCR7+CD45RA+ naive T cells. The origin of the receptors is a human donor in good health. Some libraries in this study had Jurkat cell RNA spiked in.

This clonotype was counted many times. CDR3 amino acids: CASSLVGRGAEAFF. CDR3 DNA: TGTGCCAGCAGCTTAGTAGGCAGGGGCGCTGAAGCTTTCTTT. V is TRBV7-9 and J is TRBJ1-1, with D perhaps matching TRBD1 (6 bases). The CDR3 extends over 14 amino acids. Between the trimmed V and J ends, which lost 1 base and 6 bases, there was a span of 12 bases. Germline CDR1 SEHNR, CDR2 FQNEAQ (reference sequence).

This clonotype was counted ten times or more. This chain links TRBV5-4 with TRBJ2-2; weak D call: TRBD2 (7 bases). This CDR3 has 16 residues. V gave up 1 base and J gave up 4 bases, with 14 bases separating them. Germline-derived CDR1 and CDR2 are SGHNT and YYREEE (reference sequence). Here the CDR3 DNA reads TGTGCCAGCAGCTTGTCGAGGGAGGGGGGCACCGGGGAGCTGTTTTTT. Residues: CASSLSREGGTGELFF.

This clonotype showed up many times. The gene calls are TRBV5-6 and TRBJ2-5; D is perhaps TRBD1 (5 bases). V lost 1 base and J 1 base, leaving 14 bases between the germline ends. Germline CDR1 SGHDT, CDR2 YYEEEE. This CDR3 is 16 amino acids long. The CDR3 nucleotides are TGTGCCAGCAGCTTGATGCCAGGGCCCCTCCAAGAGACCCAGTACTTC. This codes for CASSLMPGPLQETQYF.

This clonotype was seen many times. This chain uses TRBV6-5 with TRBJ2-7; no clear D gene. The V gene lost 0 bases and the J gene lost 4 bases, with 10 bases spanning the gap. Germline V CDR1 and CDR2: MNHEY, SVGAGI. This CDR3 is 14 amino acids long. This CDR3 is CASSYSRGSYEQYF. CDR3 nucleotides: TGTGCCAGCAGTTACTCGCGCGGTAGTTACGAGCAGTACTTC.

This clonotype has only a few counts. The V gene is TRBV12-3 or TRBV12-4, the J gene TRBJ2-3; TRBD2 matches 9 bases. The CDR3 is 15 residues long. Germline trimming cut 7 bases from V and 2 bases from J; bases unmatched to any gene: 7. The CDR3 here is CASTWGGGATDTQYF. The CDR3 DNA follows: TGTGCCAGCACTTGGGGCGGGGGGGCCACAGATACGCAGTATTTT.

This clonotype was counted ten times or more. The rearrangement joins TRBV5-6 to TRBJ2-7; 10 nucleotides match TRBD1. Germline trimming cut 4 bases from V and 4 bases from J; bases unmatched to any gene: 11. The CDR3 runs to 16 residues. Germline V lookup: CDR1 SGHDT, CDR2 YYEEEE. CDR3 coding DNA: TGTGCCAGCAGCCCAAAACCGGGACAGGGGTTATACGAGCAGTACTTC. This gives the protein CASSPKPGQGLYEQYF.

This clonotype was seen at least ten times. For the CDR3, the DNA is TGTGCCAGCAGTCGGCGACTAGCGACAGATACGCAGTATTTT. Amino acids: CASSRRLATDTQYF. The chain joins TRBV6-2 or TRBV6-3 to TRBJ2-3; TRBD2 aligns across 8 bases. The CDR3 totals 14 residues. Trimming removed 5 bases from V and 3 bases from J; junction bases left unmatched: 4. The germline CDR1 and CDR2 sequences are MNHEY and SVGEGT.

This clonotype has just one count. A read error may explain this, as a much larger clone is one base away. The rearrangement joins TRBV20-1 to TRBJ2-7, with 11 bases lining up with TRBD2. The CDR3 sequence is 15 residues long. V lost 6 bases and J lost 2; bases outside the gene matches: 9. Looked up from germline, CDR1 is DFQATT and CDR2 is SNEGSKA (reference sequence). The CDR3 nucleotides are TGCAGTGCGAACCCGGGACTAGCGGTTGCCTACGAGCAGTACTTC. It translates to CSANPGLAVAYEQYF.

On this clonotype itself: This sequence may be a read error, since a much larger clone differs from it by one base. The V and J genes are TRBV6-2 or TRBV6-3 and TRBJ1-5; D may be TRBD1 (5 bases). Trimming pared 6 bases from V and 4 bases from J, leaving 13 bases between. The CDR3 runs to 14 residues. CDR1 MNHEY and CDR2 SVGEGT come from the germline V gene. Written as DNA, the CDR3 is TGTGCCAGCAGCCCCTGGGACCCTAATCAGCCCCAGCATTTT. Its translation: CASSPWDPNQPQHF.

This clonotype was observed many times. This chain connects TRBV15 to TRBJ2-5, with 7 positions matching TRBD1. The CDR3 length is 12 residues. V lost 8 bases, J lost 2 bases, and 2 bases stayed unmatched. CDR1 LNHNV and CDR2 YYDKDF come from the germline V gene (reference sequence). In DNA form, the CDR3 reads TGTGCCACCCGGACAGGACAAGAGACCCAGTACTTC. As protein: CATRTGQETQYF.

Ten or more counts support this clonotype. The CDR3 DNA reads as TGTGCCAGCAGCTTATATGTCGGAACCCACACAGATACGCAGTATTTT. Its translation is CASSLYVGTHTDTQYF. This chain links TRBV11-2 with TRBJ2-3; no clear D gene. Trimming removed 2 bases at V and 2 bases at J, with 14 bases between. Looked up from germline, CDR1 is SGHAT and CDR2 is FQNNGV. This CDR3 region has 16 residues.

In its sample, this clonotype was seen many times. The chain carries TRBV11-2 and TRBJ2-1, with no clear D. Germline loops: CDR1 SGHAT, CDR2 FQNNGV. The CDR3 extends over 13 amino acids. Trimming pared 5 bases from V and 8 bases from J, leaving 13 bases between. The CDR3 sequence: CASSPPLEDEQFF. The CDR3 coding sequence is TGTGCCAGCAGCCCCCCGCTAGAGGATGAGCAGTTCTTC.

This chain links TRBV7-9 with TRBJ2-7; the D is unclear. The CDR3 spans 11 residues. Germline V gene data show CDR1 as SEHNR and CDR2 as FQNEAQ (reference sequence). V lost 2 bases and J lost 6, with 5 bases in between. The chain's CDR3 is CASSLSAEQYF. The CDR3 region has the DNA TGTGCCAGCAGCTTATCGGCCGAGCAGTACTTC.

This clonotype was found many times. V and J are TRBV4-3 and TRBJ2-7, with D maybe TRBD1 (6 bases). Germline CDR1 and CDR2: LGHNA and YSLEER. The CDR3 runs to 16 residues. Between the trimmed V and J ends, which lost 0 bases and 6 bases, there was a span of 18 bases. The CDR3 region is CASSQDYTGTSGEQYF. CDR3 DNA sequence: TGCGCCAGCAGCCAAGACTATACAGGGACCTCAGGCGAGCAGTACTTC.

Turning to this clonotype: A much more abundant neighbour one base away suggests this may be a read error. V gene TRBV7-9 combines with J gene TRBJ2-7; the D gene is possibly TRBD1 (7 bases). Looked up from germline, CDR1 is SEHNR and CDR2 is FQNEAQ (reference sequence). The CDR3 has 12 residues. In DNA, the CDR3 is TGTGCCAGCAGCGGACAGGACTACAAGCAGTACTTC. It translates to CASSGQDYKQYF. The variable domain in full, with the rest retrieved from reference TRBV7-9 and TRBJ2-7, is DTGVSQNPRHKITKRGQNVTFRCDPISEHNRLYWYRQTLGQGPEFLTYFQNEAQLEKSRLLSDRFSAERPKGSFSTLEIQRTEQGDSAMYLCASSGQDYKQYFGPGTRLTVT.

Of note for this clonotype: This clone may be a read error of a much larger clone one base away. The CDR3 sequence: CASSYALAGENEQLF. In nucleotides, the CDR3 is TGTGCCAGCAGTTACGCACTAGCGGGAGAGAATGAGCAGCTCTTC. The chain combines TRBV6-5 with TRBJ2-1; 11 bases fit TRBD2. This CDR3 comprises 15 residues. The germline gives CDR1 MNHEY, CDR2 SVGAGI.

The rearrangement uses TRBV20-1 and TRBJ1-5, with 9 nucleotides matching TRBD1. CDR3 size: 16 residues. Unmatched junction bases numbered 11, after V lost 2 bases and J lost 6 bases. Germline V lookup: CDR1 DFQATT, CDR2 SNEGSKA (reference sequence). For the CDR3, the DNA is TGCAGTGCTAGACTCGCCGGGACAGGGTGGGGTCAGCCCCAGCATTTT. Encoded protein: CSARLAGTGWGQPQHF.

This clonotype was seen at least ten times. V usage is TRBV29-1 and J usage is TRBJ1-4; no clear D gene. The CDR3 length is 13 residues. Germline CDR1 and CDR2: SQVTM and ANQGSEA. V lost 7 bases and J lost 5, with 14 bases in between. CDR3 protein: CSATELSNEKLFF. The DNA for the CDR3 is TGCAGCGCCACGGAACTCTCGAATGAAAAACTGTTTTTT.

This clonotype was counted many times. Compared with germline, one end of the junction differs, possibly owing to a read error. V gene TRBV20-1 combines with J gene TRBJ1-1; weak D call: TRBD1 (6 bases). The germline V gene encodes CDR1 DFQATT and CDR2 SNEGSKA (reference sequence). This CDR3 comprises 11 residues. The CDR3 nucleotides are TGCAGTGCTAGAGTATCCGGACAGAGTCATTTT. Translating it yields CSARVSGQSHF.

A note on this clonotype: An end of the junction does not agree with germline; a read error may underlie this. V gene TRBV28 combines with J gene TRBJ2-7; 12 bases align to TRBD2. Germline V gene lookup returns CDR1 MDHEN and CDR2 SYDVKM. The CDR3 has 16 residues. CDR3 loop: CSSSTGLAGPSYEQYF. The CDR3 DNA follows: TGTTCCAGCAGTACTGGACTAGCGGGGCCCTCCTACGAGCAGTACTTC.

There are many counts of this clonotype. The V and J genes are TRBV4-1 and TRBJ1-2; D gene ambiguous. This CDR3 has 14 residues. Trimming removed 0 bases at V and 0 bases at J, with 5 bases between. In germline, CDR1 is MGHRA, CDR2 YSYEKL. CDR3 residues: CASSQDVSNYGYTF. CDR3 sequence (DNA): TGCGCCAGCAGCCAAGATGTTTCTAACTATGGCTACACCTTC.

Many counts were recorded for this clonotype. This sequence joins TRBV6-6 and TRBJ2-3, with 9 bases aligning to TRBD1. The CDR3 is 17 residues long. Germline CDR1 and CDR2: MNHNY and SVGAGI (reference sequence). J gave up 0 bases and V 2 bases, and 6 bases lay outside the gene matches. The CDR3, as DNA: TGTGCCAGCAGTTACCCGGGGACAGGGACTAGCACAGATACGCAGTATTTT. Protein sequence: CASSYPGTGTSTDTQYF.

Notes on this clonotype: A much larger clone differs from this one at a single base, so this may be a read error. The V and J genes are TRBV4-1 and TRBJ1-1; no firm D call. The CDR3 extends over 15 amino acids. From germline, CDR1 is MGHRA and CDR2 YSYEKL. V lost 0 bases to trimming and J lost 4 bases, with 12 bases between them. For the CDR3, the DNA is TGCGCCAGCAGCCAAGAGGCAGGCTCGAGCACTGAAGCTTTCTTT. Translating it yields CASSQEAGSSTEAFF.

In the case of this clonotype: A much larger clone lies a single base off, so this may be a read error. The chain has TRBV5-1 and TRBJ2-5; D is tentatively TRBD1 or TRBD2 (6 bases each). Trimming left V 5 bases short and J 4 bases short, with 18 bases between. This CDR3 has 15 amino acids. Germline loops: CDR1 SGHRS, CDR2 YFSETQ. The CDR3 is CASSSPGAWGETQYF. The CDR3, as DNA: TGCGCCAGCAGTTCCCCGGGGGCCTGGGGAGAGACCCAGTACTTC.

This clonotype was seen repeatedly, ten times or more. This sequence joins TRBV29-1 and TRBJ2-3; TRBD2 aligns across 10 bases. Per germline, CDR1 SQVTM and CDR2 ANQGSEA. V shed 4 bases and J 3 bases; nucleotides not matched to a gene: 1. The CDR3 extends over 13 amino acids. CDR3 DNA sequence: TGCAGCGTTGTGGGACTAGCGACAGATACGCAGTATTTT. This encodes CSVVGLATDTQYF.

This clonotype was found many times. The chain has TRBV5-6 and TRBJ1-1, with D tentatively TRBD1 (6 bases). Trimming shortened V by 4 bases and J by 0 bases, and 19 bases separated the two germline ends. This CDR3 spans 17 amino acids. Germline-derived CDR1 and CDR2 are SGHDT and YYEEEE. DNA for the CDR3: TGTGCCAGCAGCCGGGACATCGACTACAATATGAACACTGAAGCTTTCTTT. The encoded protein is CASSRDIDYNMNTEAFF.

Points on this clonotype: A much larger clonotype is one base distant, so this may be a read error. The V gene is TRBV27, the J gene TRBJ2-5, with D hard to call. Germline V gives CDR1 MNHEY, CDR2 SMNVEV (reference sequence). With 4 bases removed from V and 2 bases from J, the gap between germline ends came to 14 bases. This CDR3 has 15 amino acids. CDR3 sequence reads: CASSSRTDAQETQYF. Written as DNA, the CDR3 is TGTGCCAGCAGTTCCCGCACGGACGCACAAGAGACCCAGTACTTC.

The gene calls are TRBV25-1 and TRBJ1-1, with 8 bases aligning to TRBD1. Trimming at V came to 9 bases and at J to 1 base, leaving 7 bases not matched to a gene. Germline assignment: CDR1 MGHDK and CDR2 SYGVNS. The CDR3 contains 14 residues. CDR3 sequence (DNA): TGTGCCAGTAAAAGGACAGGGTCGAACACTGAAGCTTTCTTT. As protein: CASKRTGSNTEAFF.

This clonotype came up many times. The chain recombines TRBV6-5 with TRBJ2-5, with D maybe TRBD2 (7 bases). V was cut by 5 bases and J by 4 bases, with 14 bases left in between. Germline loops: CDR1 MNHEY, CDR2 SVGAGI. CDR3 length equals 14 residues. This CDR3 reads CASSEGGLRETQYF. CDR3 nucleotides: TGTGCCAGCAGTGAGGGGGGGTTGAGAGAGACCCAGTACTTC.

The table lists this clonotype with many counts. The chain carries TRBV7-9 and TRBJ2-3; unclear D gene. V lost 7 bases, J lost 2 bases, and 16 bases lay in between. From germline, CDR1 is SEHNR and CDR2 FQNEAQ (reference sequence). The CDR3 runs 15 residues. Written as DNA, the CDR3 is TGTGCCAGCATCCACGTCCAGGAATACACAGATACGCAGTATTTT. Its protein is CASIHVQEYTDTQYF. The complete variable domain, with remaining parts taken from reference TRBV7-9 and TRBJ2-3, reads DTGVSQNPRHKITKRGQNVTFRCDPISEHNRLYWYRQTLGQGPEFLTYFQNEAQLEKSRLLSDRFSAERPKGSFSTLEIQRTEQGDSAMYLCASIHVQEYTDTQYFGPGTRLTVL.